The clone carrying this T cell receptor beta chain was counted a few times. This sample was taken from a study of blood T cell repertoires in COVID-19. Turning to the study itself: In each case, the material was cDNA or gDNA derived from T cells, B-cell-depleted T cells, or PBMCs.

Assay used: immunoSEQ multiplex PCR; TCRdb lists only in-frame clones, some missing. The table records tens of thousands of clones, under 85% of them present only once. The sequenced sample consisted of peripheral blood. The TCR comes from a man in his 70s with acute or convalescent COVID-19.

CDR3 nucleotides: TGTGCCGCGGGAGATAGCAATCAGCCCCAGCATTTT. This gives the protein CAAGDSNQPQHF. V and J are TRBV15 and TRBJ1-5; the D is unclear. From germline, CDR1 is LNHNV and CDR2 YYDKDF (reference sequence). The CDR3 extends over 12 amino acids. Trimming cost V 11 bases and J 0 bases, with 8 bases left between them.